This T cell receptor (beta chain) emerged from a study of blood T cell repertoires in COVID-19. The length of the CDR3 is 13 residues. Trimming removed 7 bases at V and 2 bases at J, with 9 bases between. From germline, CDR1 is MDHEN and CDR2 SYDVKM. Profiling relied on immunoSEQ multiplex PCR, and the TCRdb table lists in-frame clones only, not all of them. This sample has 73,000 or so clones, with around 90% found just once. This clone has just one count. The rearrangement joins TRBV28 to TRBJ1-5; no reliable D call. The source of this sequence is a human donor with active COVID-19. The donor label of this sample is uncertain. The sample taken for sequencing was peripheral blood. The CDR3 DNA reads as TGTGCCAGCATCCCTTCTGGCAATCAGCCCCAGCATTTT. It encodes CASIPSGNQPQHF. Supplemented by reference TRBV28 and TRBJ1-5, the full variable domain reads DVKVTQSSRYLVKRTGEKVFLECVQDMDHENMFWYRQDPGLGLRLIYFSYDVKMKEKGDIPEGYSVSREKKERFSLILESASTNQTSMYLCASIPSGNQPQHFGDGTRLSIL.